A single sample is the source of the 20 T cell receptor beta chains below, sequenced in a study of blood T cell repertoires in COVID-19. Some clones are missing from TCRdb's copy, which holds only in-frame ones; the method was immunoSEQ multiplex PCR. The sample has 400,000 to 550,000 clones, roughly 91% seen once. Sequencing input: peripheral blood. These receptors were collected from a woman aged 25 to 39 with acute or convalescent COVID-19.

J is TRBJ1-1 and V is TRBV19; 8 bases are shared with TRBD1. Germline values: CDR1 LNHDA, CDR2 SQIVND (reference sequence). The CDR3 extends over 14 amino acids. The ends lost 6 bases at V and 4 bases at J; junction bases unmatched: 7. CDR3 in DNA: TGTGCCAGTAGACAACAGGGGGGTAGCACTGAAGCTTTCTTT. Encoded protein: CASRQQGGSTEAFF.

The genes are TRBV6-5 and TRBJ2-1, with 8 bases lining up with TRBD1. V shed 9 bases, J shed 6 bases, and the junction held 7 bases outside the gene matches. CDR3 length equals 13 residues. CDR1 and CDR2 (germline): MNHEY, SVGAGI. Here the CDR3 reads CASWTGLANEQFF. CDR3 nucleotides: TGTGCCAGTTGGACAGGGCTTGCCAATGAGCAGTTCTTC.

This CDR3 is CASSIYGGDDEQFF. The CDR3 bases are TGTGCCAGCAGTATCTACGGGGGGGACGATGAGCAGTTCTTC. V and J are TRBV14 and TRBJ2-1; 8 bases are a match to TRBD2. CDR3 length: 14 residues. Trimming cost V 6 bases and J 8 bases; bases outside gene matches: 9. Germline-derived CDR1 and CDR2 are SGHDN and FVKESK.

The rearrangement uses TRBV24-1 and TRBJ2-5, with D possibly TRBD2 on 5 matching bases. Germline V CDR1 and CDR2: KGHDR, SFDVKD. The CDR3 is 12 residues long. The ends were cut back, 2 bases at V and 5 bases at J, with 5 bases in the middle. CDR3 in amino acids: CATSDSGETQYF. CDR3 sequence (DNA): TGTGCCACCAGTGATTCGGGGGAGACCCAGTACTTC.

The chain is built from TRBV2 and TRBJ2-3; TRBD1 aligns across 7 bases. CDR3 length equals 15 residues. V lost 5 bases to trimming and J lost 0 bases; unmatched junction nucleotides: 5. CDR1 SNHLY and CDR2 FYNNEI come from the germline V gene. The DNA for the CDR3 is TGTGCCAGCAGTCTAGGGGGCTCTAGCACAGATACGCAGTATTTT. Its protein product is CASSLGGSSTDTQYF.

J is TRBJ2-1 and V is TRBV5-6, with TRBD2 matching over 8 bases. Germline-derived CDR1 and CDR2 are SGHDT and YYEEEE. Trimming cost V 4 bases and J 4 bases; bases outside gene matches: 16. The CDR3 totals 18 residues. The CDR3 sequence: CASSPVGQTSVFYNEQFF. In DNA form, the CDR3 reads TGTGCCAGCAGCCCGGTAGGCCAGACTAGCGTTTTTTACAATGAGCAGTTCTTC.

The chain has TRBV3-1 (or the pseudogene TRBV3-2) and TRBJ2-7, with D tentatively TRBD2 (5 bases). V shed 5 bases and J shed 2 bases, with 10 bases lying between them. CDR1 and CDR2 (germline): LGHDT, YNNKEL (reference sequence). This CDR3 spans 13 amino acids. The chain's CDR3 is CASSGGWAYEQYF. The DNA for the CDR3 is TGTGCCAGCAGCGGAGGCTGGGCCTACGAGCAGTACTTC.

The V call is TRBV18, the J call TRBJ1-5, with D possibly being TRBD1 (5 bases). The CDR3 contains 14 residues. Per germline, CDR1 KGHSH and CDR2 LQKENI. Trimming left V 3 bases short and J 4 bases short, with 10 bases between. The CDR3 sequence: CASSPSGPNQPQHF. The CDR3 DNA follows: TGTGCCAGCTCACCGTCAGGGCCTAATCAGCCCCAGCATTTT. Filled out from reference TRBV18 and TRBJ1-5, the complete variable domain reads NAGVMQNPRHLVRRRGQEARLRCSPMKGHSHVYWYRQLPEEGLKFMVYLQKENIIDESGMPKERFSAEFPKEGPSILRIQQVVRGDSAAYFCASSPSGPNQPQHFGDGTRLSIL.

Concerning this clone: A junction boundary mismatches the germline segment, possibly from a read error. This chain uses TRBV6-5 with TRBJ2-7, with a tentative D call TRBD1 (5 bases). The germline gives CDR1 MNHEY, CDR2 SVGAGI. The CDR3 totals 14 residues. The CDR3 nucleotides are TGTGCCAGCAGTGACTCCGGGCCTAGGGGCGAGCAGTACTTC. Its protein product is CASSDSGPRGEQYF.

This chain links TRBV27 with TRBJ2-2; 11 bases are shared with TRBD2. CDR1 is MNHEY, CDR2 SMNVEV, per germline (reference sequence). Trimming at V came to 6 bases and at J to 6 bases, leaving 9 bases not matched to a gene. This CDR3 region has 16 residues. CDR3 protein: CASSISGGAMSGELFF. The CDR3 nucleotides read TGTGCCAGCAGCATTAGCGGGGGGGCTATGTCCGGGGAGCTGTTTTTT.

The chain joins TRBV29-1 to TRBJ2-3, with TRBD2 as a possible D gene (7 bases). The CDR3 is 15 amino acids. In germline, CDR1 is SQVTM, CDR2 ANQGSEA. V dropped 5 bases and J dropped 6 bases, with 21 bases sitting between them. This CDR3 reads CSVRGGRSGSDTQYF. CDR3 in DNA: TGCAGCGTTAGGGGGGGACGAAGCGGATCCGATACGCAGTATTTT.

This clone was picked up one time. The chain uses TRBV5-1 and TRBJ2-7; 10 bases are shared with TRBD2. This CDR3 contains 17 residues. J was trimmed by 2 bases and V by 0 bases; bases with no gene match: 8. Per germline, CDR1 SGHRS and CDR2 YFSETQ. Here the CDR3 DNA reads TGCGCCAGCAGCTTGGTTTCAAGCGGGGGGGCCGCCTACGAGCAGTACTTC. It encodes CASSLVSSGGAAYEQYF.

V and J are TRBV27 and TRBJ1-1; D is unresolved. V was clipped by 3 bases and J by 3 bases, with 11 bases between them. Germline CDR1 and CDR2: MNHEY and SMNVEV (reference sequence). The CDR3 is 14 residues long. The CDR3 DNA reads as TGTGCCAGCAGTTTGGGCCAGATCCACACTGAAGCTTTCTTT. This gives the protein CASSLGQIHTEAFF.

The chain links TRBV13 to TRBJ1-2; D is uncertain. V gave up 3 bases and J gave up 7 bases, with 3 bases separating them. The CDR3 is 10 residues long. Per germline, CDR1 PRHDT and CDR2 FYEKMQ (reference sequence). This chain's CDR3 is CASSFRGYTF. The CDR3 nucleotides are TGTGCCAGCAGCTTTCGTGGCTACACCTTC.

The chain employs TRBV2 and TRBJ2-2, with TRBD1 matching 7 bases. There are 15 residues in the CDR3. Germline CDR1 reads SNHLY; CDR2 reads FYNNEI. V trimming: 8 bases; J trimming: 7 bases; junction bases outside the gene matches: 13. As DNA, the CDR3 is TGTGCCAGCTGTCCCCAAGGGGGCGCGGGCGGGGAGCTGTTTTTT. This translates into CASCPQGGAGGELFF.

The V gene is TRBV12-3 or TRBV12-4, the J gene TRBJ1-2; D may be TRBD1 (6 bases). CDR3 length: 13 amino acids. V was shortened by 3 bases and J by 5 bases, with 10 bases between the two germline ends. CDR3 in amino acids: CASSLGQPYGYTF. The CDR3 DNA sequence: TGTGCCAGCAGTTTGGGACAACCATATGGCTACACCTTC.

V and J are TRBV9 and TRBJ1-2; the match to TRBD1 covers 12 bases. J lost 7 bases, V lost 5 bases, and 6 bases had no gene match. This CDR3 has 14 residues. The V gene's germline CDR1 is SGDLS and CDR2 YYNGEE. CDR3 sequence (DNA): TGTGCCAGCAGTACCGGGACAGGGGGCGCTGGCTACACCTTC. Amino acids: CASSTGTGGAGYTF.

The chain uses TRBV28 and TRBJ1-6; no clear D. CDR1 MDHEN and CDR2 SYDVKM come from the germline V gene. The CDR3 totals 13 residues. Trimming removed 7 bases from V and 3 bases from J, with 7 bases in between. CDR3 sequence (DNA): TGTGCCAGCATAAAGAGCTATAATTCACCCCTCCACTTT. This codes for CASIKSYNSPLHF. The whole variable domain, filled in from reference TRBV28 and TRBJ1-6, reads DVKVTQSSRYLVKRTGEKVFLECVQDMDHENMFWYRQDPGLGLRLIYFSYDVKMKEKGDIPEGYSVSREKKERFSLILESASTNQTSMYLCASIKSYNSPLHFGNGTRLTVT.

This chain connects TRBV7-9 to TRBJ1-2; perhaps TRBD1 as D (6 bases). The ends were cut back, 5 bases at V and 8 bases at J, with 12 bases in the middle. The CDR3 has 12 amino acids. CDR1 is SEHNR, CDR2 FQNEAQ, per germline (reference sequence). The CDR3 loop reads CASSQDRRGYTF. DNA for the CDR3: TGTGCCAGCAGCCAAGACAGGCGAGGCTACACCTTC.

The chain carries TRBV24-1 and TRBJ1-5; 10 bases are a match to TRBD1. In germline, CDR1 is KGHDR, CDR2 SFDVKD. The CDR3 covers 16 residues. V lost 3 bases and J lost 9; bases outside the gene matches: 10. The CDR3 nucleotides read TGTGCCACCAGTGATCCGGGACAGGGGCCTACAGGGCCCCAGCATTTT. Translated: CATSDPGQGPTGPQHF.